This entry is about one TCR beta chain. Assay used: immunoSEQ multiplex PCR; TCRdb lists only in-frame clones, some missing. The sample contains about 200,000 clones, about 90% of which appear only once. The CDR3 has 16 amino acids. J lost 1 base, V lost 5 bases, and 7 bases had no gene match. Germline CDR1 and CDR2: LNHDA and SQIVND (reference sequence). Self-reported history from a screening survey and questionnaire set each donor's cohort. Recovered participants had two consecutive negative NP/OP PCR tests, healthcare professional clearance, or symptom resolution. This sample is part of a study of blood T cell repertoires in COVID-19. About the study: T cells, B-cell-depleted T cells, or PBMCs supplied cDNA or gDNA.

The chain has TRBV19 and TRBJ2-3, with TRBD1 identical over 9 bases. The sample consisted of PBMCs or T cells enriched from blood (not recorded which). The source is a man aged 25 to 45 who had recovered from COVID-19. The CDR3 reads CASSASRDRGTDTQYF. The CDR3 DNA sequence: TGTGCCAGTAGTGCGTCACGGGACAGGGGCACAGATACGCAGTATTTT.